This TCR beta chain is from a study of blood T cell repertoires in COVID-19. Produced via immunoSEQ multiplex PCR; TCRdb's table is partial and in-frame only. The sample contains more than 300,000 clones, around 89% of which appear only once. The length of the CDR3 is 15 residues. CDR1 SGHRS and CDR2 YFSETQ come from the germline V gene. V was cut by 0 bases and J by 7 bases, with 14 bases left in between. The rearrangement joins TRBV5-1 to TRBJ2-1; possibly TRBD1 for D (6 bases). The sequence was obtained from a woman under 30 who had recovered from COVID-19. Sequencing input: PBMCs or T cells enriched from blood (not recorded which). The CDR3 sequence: CASSLATGPLNEQFF. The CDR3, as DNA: TGCGCCAGCAGCTTGGCTACAGGGCCCTTGAATGAGCAGTTCTTC.